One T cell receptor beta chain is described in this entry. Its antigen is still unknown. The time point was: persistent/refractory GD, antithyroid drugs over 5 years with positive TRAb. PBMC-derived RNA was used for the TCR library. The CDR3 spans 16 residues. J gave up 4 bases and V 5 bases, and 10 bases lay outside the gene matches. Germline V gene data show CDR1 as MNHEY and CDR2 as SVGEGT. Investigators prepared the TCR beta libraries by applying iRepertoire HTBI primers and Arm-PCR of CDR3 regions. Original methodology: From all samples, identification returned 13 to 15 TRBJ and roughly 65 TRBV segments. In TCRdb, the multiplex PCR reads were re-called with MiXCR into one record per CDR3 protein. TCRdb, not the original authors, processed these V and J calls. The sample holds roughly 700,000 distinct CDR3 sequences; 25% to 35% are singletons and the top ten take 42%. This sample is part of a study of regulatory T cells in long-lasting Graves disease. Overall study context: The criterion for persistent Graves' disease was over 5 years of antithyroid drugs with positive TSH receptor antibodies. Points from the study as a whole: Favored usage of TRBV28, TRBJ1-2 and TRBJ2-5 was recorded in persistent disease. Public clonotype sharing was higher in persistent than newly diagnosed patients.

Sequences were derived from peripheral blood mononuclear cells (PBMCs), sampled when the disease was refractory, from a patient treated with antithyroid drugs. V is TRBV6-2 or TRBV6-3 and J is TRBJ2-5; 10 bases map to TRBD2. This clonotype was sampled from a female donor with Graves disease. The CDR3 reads CASSEASGRGIETQYF. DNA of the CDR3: TGTGCCAGCAGTGAAGCCAGCGGGAGGGGGATAGAGACCCAGTACTTC.